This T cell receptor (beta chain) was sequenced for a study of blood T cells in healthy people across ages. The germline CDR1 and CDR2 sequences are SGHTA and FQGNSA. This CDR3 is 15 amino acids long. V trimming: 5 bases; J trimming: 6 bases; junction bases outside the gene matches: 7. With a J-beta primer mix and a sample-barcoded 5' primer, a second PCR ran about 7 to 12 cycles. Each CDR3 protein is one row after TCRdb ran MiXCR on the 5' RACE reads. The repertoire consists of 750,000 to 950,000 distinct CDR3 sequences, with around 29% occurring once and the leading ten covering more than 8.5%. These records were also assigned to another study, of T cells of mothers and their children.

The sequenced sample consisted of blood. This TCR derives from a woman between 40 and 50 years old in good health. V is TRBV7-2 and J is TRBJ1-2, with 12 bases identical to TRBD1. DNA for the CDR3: TGTGCCAGCAGCGTAACCGGGACAGGGGGCCATGGCTACACCTTC. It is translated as CASSVTGTGGHGYTF.